The source of this T cell receptor (beta chain) is a study of T cell responses to AZD1222 COVID-19 vaccine (dated by TCRdb to the early 2020s). Study-wide context: TCR sequencing was performed for 230 to 250 trial participants, of whom 207 were given two doses of AZD1222 and around 25 were given two doses of MenACWY control vaccine. Trial participants were enrolled into age subgroups of 18-55, 56-69 and 70-plus years, which contained 148, 28 and 57 TCR-sequenced participants, respectively. Overall study results and their limits: A significant rise in spike-specific TCR breadth and depth was observed after two AZD1222 doses relative to day 0 and relative to MenACWY recipients. Conclusions about previously exposed vaccinees are limited because only six or seven AZD1222 recipients were SARS-CoV-2 seropositive at baseline. In the small 56-69-year group, the increase in depth fell short of significance, most likely because of low power. Most participants were white British and females outnumbered males, and the authors suggested that clonal diversity may have been underestimated. Because no day 14 peak-response samples were available, repertoires were characterized only after the peak T cell response. Epitopes outside the regions mutated in the B.1.351 and B.1.1.7 variants were reportedly recognized by nearly half of the unique spike-specific TCRs. CD4 TCRs associated with the vaccine covered the entire spike protein, and the dominant responses were in regions 160-218 and 743-854.

The CDR3 regions of human TCRbeta chains were analyzed by immunosequencing. Per the original workflow: Repertoire TCRs were matched against a reference library of SARS-CoV-2-specific TCRs generated with the MIRA antigen-specificity platform. Breadth was defined as the fraction of unique TCRs that were SARS-CoV-2-associated. Depth was defined as the fraction of total T cells that were SARS-CoV-2-associated. Using the MIRA data, every spike-specific TCR was mapped to the spike region that the TCR reacted to and assigned to either a CD4 or a CD8 class. Log10-transformed breadth and depth values were compared by one-way ANOVA with Sidak's multiple comparisons tests. In its TCRdb copy, this immuneACCESS table keeps in-frame sequences only and misses some clones. Where compared with another copy, unresolved V genes explain less than half of these, and the others have no known cause. Clonal size and the V and J genes are those of that table, whereas D and trimming came from the DNA. The sample table records some 150,000 clones; 82% of these occur just once. The ten largest clonotypes hold over 4% of the sample.

In regard to this clone: This clone's antigen is unknown. The record has no base qualities; no much larger clone is one base away.

The CDR3, from cysteine to phenylalanine, totals 17 residues. Here the CDR3 DNA is all that survives: 51 bases in frame from base 1. Looking up the germline V gene yields CDR1 ENHRY and CDR2 SYGVKD. Cut back by 5 bases and 5 bases, the V and J ends lie 24 bases apart. The time point label on this specimen signifies: baseline before first vaccination. The treatment or condition label, as the study defines it: meningococcal conjugate vaccine given as trial control. The vaccinee samples were drawn from two UK trials, COV001 and COV002, one of which was a single-blind randomized controlled phase 2/3 trial testing AZD1222 (ChAdOx1 nCoV-19) in healthy adults. Trial participant PBMC samples were collected at day 0 and day 28 after the second dose for TCRbeta chain sequencing.

Here the sequenced sample was peripheral blood, taken on day 0 of MenACWY control vaccination. Recombination connected TRBV10-3 to TRBJ1-2, with TRBD1 perhaps the D gene, on 5 matching bases. The clonotype comes from an adult in good health. The CDR3 reads CAISPFGTLKSSYGYTF. DNA sequence: TGTGCCATCAGTCCTTTCGGGACCCTCAAATCCTCATATGGCTACACCTTC.